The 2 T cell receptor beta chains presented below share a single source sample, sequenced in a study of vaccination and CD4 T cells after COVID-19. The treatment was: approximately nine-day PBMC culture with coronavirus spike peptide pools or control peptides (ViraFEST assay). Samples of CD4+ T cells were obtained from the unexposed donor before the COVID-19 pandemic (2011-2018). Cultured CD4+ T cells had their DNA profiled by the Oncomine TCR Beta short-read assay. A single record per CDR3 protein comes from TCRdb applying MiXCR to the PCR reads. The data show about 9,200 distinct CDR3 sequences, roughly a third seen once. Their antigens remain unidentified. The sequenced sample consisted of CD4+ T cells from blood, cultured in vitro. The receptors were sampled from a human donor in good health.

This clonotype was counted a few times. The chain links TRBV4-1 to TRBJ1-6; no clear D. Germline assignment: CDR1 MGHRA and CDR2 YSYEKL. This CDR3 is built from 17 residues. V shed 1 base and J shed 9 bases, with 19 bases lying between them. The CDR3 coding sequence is TGCGCCAGCAGCCAAGTCCAAATTAGTGTAATCAGTTCACCCCTCCACTTT. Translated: CASSQVQISVISSPLHF.

The CDR3 region is CASRQVGTDTQYF. For the CDR3, the DNA is TGTGCCAGTCGCCAGGTTGGCACAGATACGCAGTATTTT. The J gene is TRBJ2-3, the V gene TRBV19, with D uncertain. CDR3 length equals 13 residues. The germline V gene encodes CDR1 LNHDA and CDR2 SQIVND (reference sequence). V lost 8 bases and J lost 1, with 10 bases in between. Variable domain in full (rest from reference TRBV19 and TRBJ2-3): DGGITQSPKYLFRKEGQNVTLSCEQNLNHDAMYWYRQDPGQGLRLIYYSQIVNDFQKGDIAEGYSVSREKKESFPLTVTSAQKNPTAFYLCASRQVGTDTQYFGPGTRLTVL.